This T cell receptor beta chain is drawn from a study of CD8 T cells in Susac syndrome. Study summary: Sequenced Susac syndrome patients included more than 5 with active disease and under ten who were in remission. Study-level results: Susac-specific public clones were found in total CD8+ and CD8+ TEMRA repertoires, numbering sixteen and five, respectively.

The CDR3 spans 16 residues. Germline loops: CDR1 DFQATT, CDR2 SNEGSKA (reference sequence). V was clipped by 2 bases and J by 0 bases; unmatched bases: 6. Reverse transcription of about 0.45 to 1 ug RNA was performed with random hexamers. Across 54 Vbeta and 13 Jbeta, TCR beta CDR3 was amplified with immunoSEQ multiplex PCR. From the immunoSEQ multiplex PCR reads, TCRdb called clonotypes with MiXCR, one entry per CDR3 protein. The sample carries about 85,000 distinct CDR3 sequences, more than 85% recorded once. This clonotype showed up just once. Its cognate antigen is unknown. The sample taken for sequencing was CD8+ T cells from PBMCs. This TCR was sampled from a human donor with Susac syndrome. The genes are TRBV20-1 and TRBJ2-1; the match to TRBD2 covers 8 bases. DNA for the CDR3: TGCAGTGCTAGATTCCAGCGGGAGAGCTCCTACAATGAGCAGTTCTTC. Translating it yields CSARFQRESSYNEQFF.